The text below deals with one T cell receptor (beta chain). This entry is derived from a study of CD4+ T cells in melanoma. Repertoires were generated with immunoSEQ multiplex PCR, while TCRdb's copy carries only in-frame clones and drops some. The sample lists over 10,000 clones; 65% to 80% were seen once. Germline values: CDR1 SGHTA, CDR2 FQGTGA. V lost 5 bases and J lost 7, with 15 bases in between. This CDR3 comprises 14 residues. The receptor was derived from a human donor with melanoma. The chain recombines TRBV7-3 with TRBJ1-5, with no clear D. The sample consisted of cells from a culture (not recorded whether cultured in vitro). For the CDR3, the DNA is TGTGCCAGCAGCAGCTCCACATCGGGGCAGCCCCAGCATTTT. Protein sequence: CASSSSTSGQPQHF.